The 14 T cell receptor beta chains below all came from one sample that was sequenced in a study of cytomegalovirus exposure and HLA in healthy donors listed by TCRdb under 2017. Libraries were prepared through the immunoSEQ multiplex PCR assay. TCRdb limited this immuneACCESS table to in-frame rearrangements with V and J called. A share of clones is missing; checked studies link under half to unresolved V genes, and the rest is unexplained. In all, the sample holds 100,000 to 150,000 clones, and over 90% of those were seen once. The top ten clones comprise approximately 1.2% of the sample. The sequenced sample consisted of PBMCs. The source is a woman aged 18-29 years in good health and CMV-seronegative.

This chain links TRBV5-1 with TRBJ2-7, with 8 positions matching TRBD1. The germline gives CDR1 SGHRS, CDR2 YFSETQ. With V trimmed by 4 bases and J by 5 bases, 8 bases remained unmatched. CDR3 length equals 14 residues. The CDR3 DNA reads TGCGCCAGCAGCAAAGGACAGGGACTCCACGAGCAGTACTTC. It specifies CASSKGQGLHEQYF. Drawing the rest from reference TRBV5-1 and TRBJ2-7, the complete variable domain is KAGVTQTPRYLIKTRGQQVTLSCSPISGHRSVSWYQQTPGQGLQFLFEYFSETQRNKGNFPGRFSGRQFSNSRSEMNVSTLELGDSALYLCASSKGQGLHEQYFGPGTRLTVT.

In DNA form, the CDR3 reads TGCGCCAGCAGCACCTCTCGGGTGGACAATGAGCAGTTCTTC. Translating it yields CASSTSRVDNEQFF. The chain employs TRBV5-1 and TRBJ2-1; D ambiguous. The germline V gene encodes CDR1 SGHRS and CDR2 YFSETQ. Trimming cost V 4 bases and J 5 bases, with 13 bases left between them. This CDR3 is 14 amino acids long.

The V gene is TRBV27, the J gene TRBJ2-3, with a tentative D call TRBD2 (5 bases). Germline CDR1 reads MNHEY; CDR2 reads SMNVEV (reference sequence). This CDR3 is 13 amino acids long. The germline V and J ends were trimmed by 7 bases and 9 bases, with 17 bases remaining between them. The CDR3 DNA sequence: TGTGCCAGCATGTCTAGCCTATCGATGACGCAGTATTTT. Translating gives CASMSSLSMTQYF.

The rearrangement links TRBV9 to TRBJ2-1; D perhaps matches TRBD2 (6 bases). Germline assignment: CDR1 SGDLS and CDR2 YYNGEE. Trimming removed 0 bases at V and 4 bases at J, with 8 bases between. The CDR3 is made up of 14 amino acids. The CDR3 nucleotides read TGTGCCAGCAGCGTAGAGGAGGGATACAATGAGCAGTTCTTC. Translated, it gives CASSVEEGYNEQFF.

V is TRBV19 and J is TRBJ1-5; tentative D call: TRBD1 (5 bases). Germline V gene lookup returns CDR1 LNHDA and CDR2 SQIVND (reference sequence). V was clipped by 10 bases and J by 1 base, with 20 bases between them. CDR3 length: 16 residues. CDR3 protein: CATTTMGGRSNQPQHF. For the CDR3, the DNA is TGTGCCACCACAACCATGGGGGGGAGAAGCAATCAGCCCCAGCATTTT.

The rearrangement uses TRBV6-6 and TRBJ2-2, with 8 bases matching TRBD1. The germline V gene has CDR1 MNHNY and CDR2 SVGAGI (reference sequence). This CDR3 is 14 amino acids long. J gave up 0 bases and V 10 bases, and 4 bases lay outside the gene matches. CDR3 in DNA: TGTGCCACCCAGGGACAGGCGAACACCGGGGAGCTGTTTTTT. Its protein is CATQGQANTGELFF.

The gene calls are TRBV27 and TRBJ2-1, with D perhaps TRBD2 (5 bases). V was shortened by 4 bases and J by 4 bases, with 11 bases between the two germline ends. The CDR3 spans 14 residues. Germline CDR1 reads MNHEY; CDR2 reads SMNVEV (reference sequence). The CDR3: CASSWSGIYNEQFF. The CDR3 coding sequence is TGTGCCAGCAGTTGGTCGGGAATTTACAATGAGCAGTTCTTC.

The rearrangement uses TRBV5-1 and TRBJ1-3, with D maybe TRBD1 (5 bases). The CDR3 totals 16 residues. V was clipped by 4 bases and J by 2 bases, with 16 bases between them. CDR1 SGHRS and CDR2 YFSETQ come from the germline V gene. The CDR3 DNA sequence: TGCGCCAGCAGCCAAATGGGGTTAGGGGCTGGAAACACCATATATTTT. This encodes CASSQMGLGAGNTIYF.

CDR3 bases: TGCGCCAGCAGCTTGGGACAGGGGCCGTATGGCTACACCTTC. Its protein is CASSLGQGPYGYTF. This chain connects TRBV5-1 to TRBJ1-2; 8 nucleotides match TRBD1. The CDR3 consists of 14 residues. Trimming took 0 bases from V and 5 from J; bases not matched to a gene: 3. Germline lookup yields CDR1 SGHRS and CDR2 YFSETQ.

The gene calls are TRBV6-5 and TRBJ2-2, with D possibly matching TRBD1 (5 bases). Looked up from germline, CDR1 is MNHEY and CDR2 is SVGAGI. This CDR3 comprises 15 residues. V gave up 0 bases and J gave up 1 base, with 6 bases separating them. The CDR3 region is CASSYSQVNTGELFF. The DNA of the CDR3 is TGTGCCAGCAGTTACTCACAGGTGAACACCGGGGAGCTGTTTTTT.

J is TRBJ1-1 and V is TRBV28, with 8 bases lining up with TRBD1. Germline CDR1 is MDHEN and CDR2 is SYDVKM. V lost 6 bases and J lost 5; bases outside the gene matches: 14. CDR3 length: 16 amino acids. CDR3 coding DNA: TGTGCCAGCAGGGTACGTTCGACAGGGGCTATGACTGAAGCTTTCTTT. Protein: CASRVRSTGAMTEAFF.

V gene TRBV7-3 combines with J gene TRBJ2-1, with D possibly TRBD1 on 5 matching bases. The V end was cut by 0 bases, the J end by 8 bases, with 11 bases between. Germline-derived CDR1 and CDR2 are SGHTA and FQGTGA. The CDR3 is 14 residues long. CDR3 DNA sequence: TGTGCCAGCAGCTTAACAGGGGCTCGCGATGAGCAGTTCTTC. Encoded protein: CASSLTGARDEQFF.

DNA for the CDR3: TGTGCCAGCAGAGAGGGACTGAATCACAATGAGCAGTTCTTC. Protein product: CASREGLNHNEQFF. The chain is built from TRBV2 and TRBJ2-1; TRBD2 is a possible D gene (6 bases). This CDR3 comprises 14 residues. V was pared by 6 bases and J by 5 bases, with 14 bases between. The germline V gene has CDR1 SNHLY and CDR2 FYNNEI. Based on the CDR3 plus reference TRBV2 and TRBJ2-1, the full variable domain is EPEVTQTPSHQVTQMGQEVILRCVPISNHLYFYWYRQILGQKVEFLVSFYNNEISEKSEIFDDQFSVERPDGSNFTLKIRSTKLEDSAMYFCASREGLNHNEQFFGPGTRLTVL.

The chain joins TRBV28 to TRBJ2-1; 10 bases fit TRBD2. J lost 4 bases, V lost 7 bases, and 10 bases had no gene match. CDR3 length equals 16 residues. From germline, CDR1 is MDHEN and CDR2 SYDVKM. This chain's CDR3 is CASTGLSGGIYNEQFF. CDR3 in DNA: TGTGCCAGCACCGGGCTTAGCGGGGGGATATACAATGAGCAGTTCTTC.